The rows below give T cell receptor beta chains drawn from one sample of a study of beta chain features in type 1 diabetes. Assay: immunoSEQ multiplex PCR; the TCRdb copy retains only in-frame clones and omits some. The sample yields approximately 280,000 clones, about 15% seen once. Sequenced sample: naive CD4+ T cells from blood. Source of these receptors: a man between 18 and 29 years old with type 1 diabetes. Each CDR3 is given with its conserved first and last residue. The D gene is left open where the match is weak. Size tells how often a clone was seen (once, few, many) or the class of an expanded clone, and some rows leave it out.

clone_size	d_call	v_call	cdr3_length	j_call	cdr3_nt	cdr3_aa
few	TRBD1	TRBV10-3	13	TRBJ1-2	TGTGCCATCAGTGAGACAGGGGACTATGGCTACACCTTC	CAISETGDYGYTF
few	TRBD2	TRBV9	18	TRBJ2-2	TGTGCCAGCACCCCTGGGCTAGCGGGGGGGCGTAACACCGGGGAGCTGTTTTTT	CASTPGLAGGRNTGELFF
few	TRBD1	TRBV2	15	TRBJ1-3	TGTGCCAGCAGCTCACAGGGGATCTCCGGAAACACCATATATTTT	CASSSQGISGNTIYF
.	TRBD1	TRBV7-2	18	TRBJ2-1	TGTGCCAGCAGCTCTAGGCCCCGCACAGGGGGCGCGTACAATGAGCAGTTCTTC	CASSSRPRTGGAYNEQFF
few	TRBD2	TRBV5-4	17	TRBJ2-3	TGTGCCAGCAGCTTGGCTAGCGGGGGCCTTGCGACAGATACGCAGTATTTT	CASSLASGGLATDTQYF
.	.	TRBV30	11	TRBJ1-1	TGTGCCTGGAGGCATCAGGGTGAAGCTTTCTTT	CAWRHQGEAFF
.	.	TRBV28	13	TRBJ1-2	TGTGCCAGCAGTTTGGTAGGGGACTATGGCTACACCTTC	CASSLVGDYGYTF
.	TRBD1	TRBV15	14	TRBJ2-7	TGTGCCACCAGAAAGGGGACAGGGGTCTACAAGCAGTACTTC	CATRKGTGVYKQYF
few	.	TRBV7-2	15	TRBJ2-1	TGTGCCAGCAGCTTAGCGAGGCAGGGCCGCAATGAGCAGTTCTTC	CASSLARQGRNEQFF
.	.	TRBV5-1	14	TRBJ1-2	TGCGCCAGCAGCTTGGACAGGGCTCACCCTGGCTACACCTTC	CASSLDRAHPGYTF
.	.	TRBV7-2	12	TRBJ2-2	TGTGCCAGCAGCTTAGGGCCCGGGGAGCTGTTTTTT	CASSLGPGELFF
few	.	TRBV27	19	TRBJ2-5	TGTGCCAGCAGTTTGGCGTCTACTTCGACAGGGAGGTGGAAAGAGACCCAGTACTTC	CASSLASTSTGRWKETQYF
.	.	TRBV25-1	12	TRBJ2-3	TGTGCCAGCAGTGAATCGGCAGATACGCAGTATTTT	CASSESADTQYF
.	TRBD1	TRBV28	14	TRBJ2-7	TGTGCCAGCAGCCCTGGGACAGGAGCCTACGAGCAATACTTC	CASSPGTGAYEQYF
.	TRBD2	TRBV5-6	15	TRBJ2-7	TGTGCCAGCAGCTTGGCGGGCGGGGGGGTCGACGAGCAGTACTTC	CASSLAGGGVDEQYF
.	TRBD2	TRBV7-8	16	TRBJ2-5	TGTGCCAGCACCCCAGGGGCTAGCGGGAGCGGAAAGACCCAGTACTTC	CASTPGASGSGKTQYF
.	TRBD1	TRBV28	13	TRBJ2-7	TGTGCCAGCAGTCCAGGGGGCCCCTACGAGCAGTACTTC	CASSPGGPYEQYF
few	.	TRBV5-1	14	TRBJ2-2	TGCGCCAGCAGCTTGGGTGCGGCCCCCGGGGAGCTGTTTTTT	CASSLGAAPGELFF
.	.	TRBV7-2	15	TRBJ1-1	TGTGCCAGCAGCTCCTACAGTTCTGGGAACACTGAAGCTTTCTTT	CASSSYSSGNTEAFF
few	.	TRBV11-2	13	TRBJ1-2	TGTGCCAGCAGCTCCGGGGGGGGCTATGGCTACACCTTC	CASSSGGGYGYTF
few	.	TRBV28	14	TRBJ1-2	TGTGCCAGCAGTGATCCCGGACAGTTCTATGGCTACACCTTC	CASSDPGQFYGYTF
few	.	TRBV6-5	14	TRBJ2-1	TGTGCCAGCAGTTACTCGGGCAGGGACAATGAGCAGTTCTTC	CASSYSGRDNEQFF
few	.	TRBV4-3	14	TRBJ2-7	TGCGCCAGCAGCCAAGACTGGATAGCACACGAGCAGTACTTC	CASSQDWIAHEQYF
few	.	TRBV6-5	15	TRBJ2-7	TGTGCCAGCAGTTTCTCTTGGACCCAGGACACCCTGTTGATGTTC	CASSFSWTQDTLLMF
few	TRBD2	TRBV15	18	TRBJ2-3	TGTGCCACCAGCAGAGGCCAAACTAGCGGAGAATACACAGATACGCAGTATTTT	CATSRGQTSGEYTDTQYF
.	TRBD1	TRBV2	14	TRBJ2-7	TGTGCCAGCACAGGACAGGGGGCGGCCAACGAGCAGTACTTC	CASTGQGAANEQYF
.	TRBD1	TRBV7-9	14	TRBJ2-5	TGTGCCAGCAGCCGGGACAGGGGACAAGAGACCCAGTACTTC	CASSRDRGQETQYF
few	TRBD2	TRBV7-9	14	TRBJ2-3	TGTGCCAGCAGCTCCGCGGGGGGATCAGATACGCAGTATTTT	CASSSAGGSDTQYF
.	TRBD1	TRBV5-1	14	TRBJ1-2	TGCGCCAGCAGCTCAGGACAGGTTCAATATGGCTACACCTTC	CASSSGQVQYGYTF
.	TRBD2	TRBV5-1	14	TRBJ2-5	TGCGCCAGCAGCTGGGGGGGGACCCAAGAGACCCAGTACTTC	CASSWGGTQETQYF
.	.	TRBV9	14	TRBJ1-2	TGTGCCAGCAGCGTAGGAGGTAATTCGGGTTTATACACCTTC	CASSVGGNSGLYTF
.	TRBD2	TRBV4-2	16	TRBJ2-1	TGTGCCAGCAGCCAAGACCCCCTAGCGGGAGGCCGTGAGCAGTTCTTC	CASSQDPLAGGREQFF
.	TRBD2	TRBV27	14	TRBJ2-3	TGTGCCAGCAGGCTAGCGGGAGGGAGTGATACGCAGTATTTT	CASRLAGGSDTQYF
.	.	TRBV5-1	13	TRBJ1-1	TGCGCCAGCAGTACCGGTCTGAACACTGAAGCTTTCTTT	CASSTGLNTEAFF
few	TRBD2	TRBV5-1	13	TRBJ2-5	TGCGCCAGCGTTTGGGCGGGAGCAGAGACCCAGTACTTC	CASVWAGAETQYF
.	TRBD2	TRBV6-5	13	TRBJ2-7	TGTGCCAGCAGTTACCGGGACTATCAAGAGCAGTACTTC	CASSYRDYQEQYF
.	.	TRBV6-1	11	TRBJ2-1	TGTGCCAGCAGTGAAGTACAGGGTTTGGTCTTC	CASSEVQGLVF
few	.	TRBV5-1	18	TRBJ2-4	TGCGCCAGCAGCTTGGCCCCGGGTAACCCCTCGGCCAAAAACATTCAGTACTTC	CASSLAPGNPSAKNIQYF
.	.	TRBV29-1	14	TRBJ1-1	TGCAGCGTCCACGGCCGACTTTCGAACACTGAAGCTTTCTTT	CSVHGRLSNTEAFF
.	TRBD1	TRBV18	15	TRBJ2-5	TGTGCCAGCTCACCAAGGACAGGAGGTCAAGAGACCCAGTACTTC	CASSPRTGGQETQYF
.	.	TRBV7-9	17	TRBJ1-5	TGTGCCAGCAGCCCCTTATCAACTCGATCTAATGATCAGCCCCAGCATTTT	CASSPLSTRSNDQPQHF
few	.	TRBV29-1	13	TRBJ1-2	TGCAGCGTTGGCGAACGAGGACAGATTGGCTACACCTTC	CSVGERGQIGYTF
.	.	TRBV30	12	TRBJ2-3	TGTGCCTGGAGTCGTGTCCCAGATACGCAGTATTTT	CAWSRVPDTQYF
few	TRBD2	TRBV28	12	TRBJ2-1	TGTGCCAGCGGCCAGAGCGGGGTTGAGCAGTTCTTC	CASGQSGVEQFF
few	TRBD2	TRBV7-9	16	TRBJ2-7	TGTGCCAGCAGCTTCTTCGCCCGGGAGGGGGTTGTGGAGCAGTACTTC	CASSFFAREGVVEQYF
few	TRBD1	TRBV30	15	TRBJ1-1	TGTGCCTGGAGTGTACAGGGACAGCCTTTGAGTGAAGCTTTCTTT	CAWSVQGQPLSEAFF
few	.	TRBV18	12	TRBJ2-7	TGTGCCAGCTCACCCCAGGGTAGGGAGCAGTACTTC	CASSPQGREQYF
.	TRBD1	TRBV5-1	17	TRBJ1-2	TGCGCCAGCAGCTTGGGGGGACGGACAGGGGGCAGCTATGGCTACACCTTC	CASSLGGRTGGSYGYTF
few	.	TRBV7-9	13	TRBJ2-2	TGTGCCAGCCGAATTGGAGGGTCCGGGGAGCTGTTTTTT	CASRIGGSGELFF
.	.	TRBV30	12	TRBJ2-7	TGTGCCTGGAGTGCGCGGAGCGTCGAGCAGTACTTC	CAWSARSVEQYF
.	.	TRBV7-7	13	TRBJ2-5	TGTGCCAGCAGCTTAGACAGCCAAGAGACCCAGTACTTC	CASSLDSQETQYF
.	TRBD1	TRBV9	17	TRBJ2-3	TGTGCCAGCAGCGCCAAAGGGGGCTCTCCTCCAACAGATACGCAGTATTTT	CASSAKGGSPPTDTQYF
.	.	TRBV7-9	16	TRBJ2-4	TGTGCCAGCAGCGTGCAGGGGGGATTAGCCAAAAACATTCAGTACTTC	CASSVQGGLAKNIQYF